This T cell receptor beta chain was sequenced for a study of early T cells in non-severe SARS-CoV-2 infection. The length of the CDR3 is 15 residues. V dropped 5 bases and J dropped 4; count of bases not matched to a gene: 3. Germline V lookup: CDR1 SGHAT, CDR2 FQNNGV. Unique molecular identifiers (one per individual cDNA molecule) were attached. TCRdb reprocessed the 5' RACE reads with MiXCR, giving one entry per CDR3 protein. The table includes 22,000 or so distinct CDR3 sequences, around 4.5% detected once. This clonotype was found many times. This clonotype was obtained from an adult who was a healthcare worker with PCR-confirmed SARS-CoV-2 infection or an uninfected control (not recorded which). The chain couples TRBV11-2 to TRBJ2-5; 14 nucleotides match TRBD2. The specimen was whole blood. CDR3 sequence reads: CASSVGTSGRETQYF. CDR3 sequence (DNA): TGTGCCAGCAGCGTCGGGACTAGCGGGAGAGAGACCCAGTACTTC. Based on the CDR3 plus reference TRBV11-2 and TRBJ2-5, the full variable domain is EAGVAQSPRYKIIEKRQSVAFWCNPISGHATLYWYQQILGQGPKLLIQFQNNGVVDDSQLPKDRFSAERLKGVDSTLKIQPAKLEDSAVYLCASSVGTSGRETQYFGPGTRLLVL.